This record covers a single TCR beta chain. The CDR3 consists of 19 residues. J was trimmed by 0 bases and V by 5 bases; bases with no gene match: 12. The germline gives CDR1 LGHDT, CDR2 YNNKEL (reference sequence). The data belong to a study of control samples from healthy donors and cancer patients. Clones were read by immunoSEQ multiplex PCR, and TCRdb kept only the in-frame ones, dropping some. The table has 46,000 or so clones, over 85% seen once. The rearrangement uses TRBV3-1 (or the pseudogene TRBV3-2) and TRBJ2-1; 11 nucleotides align to TRBD2. The sample consisted of PBMCs. This receptor was identified in a man in his thirties or forties with colorectal cancer. This chain's CDR3 is CASSYILTSGGNSYNEQFF. CDR3 DNA sequence: TGTGCCAGCAGCTATATTTTAACTAGCGGGGGAAACTCCTACAATGAGCAGTTCTTC.